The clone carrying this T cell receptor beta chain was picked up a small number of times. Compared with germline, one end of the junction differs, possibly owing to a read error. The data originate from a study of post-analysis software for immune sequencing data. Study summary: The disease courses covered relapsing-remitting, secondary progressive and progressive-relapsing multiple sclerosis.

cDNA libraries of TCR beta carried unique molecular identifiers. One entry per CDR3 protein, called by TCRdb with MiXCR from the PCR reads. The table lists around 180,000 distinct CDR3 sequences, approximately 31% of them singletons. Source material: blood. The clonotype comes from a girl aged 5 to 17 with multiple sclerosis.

The CDR3 loop is CANSLEAGYNEQFF. CDR3 DNA: TGCGCCAACAGCTTGGAGGCGGGCTACAATGAGCAGTTCTTT. The chain has TRBV5-1 and TRBJ2-1, with D possibly TRBD2 on 5 matching bases. The CDR3 has 14 residues. Germline loops: CDR1 SGHRS, CDR2 YFSETQ.